The present TCR beta chain was sequenced within a study of cytomegalovirus exposure and HLA in healthy donors. Study-wide results and limits: As a later analysis showed, a missense DCLRE1C variant was linked to trimming of TCR beta V- and J-genes. CMV antigen specificity of a few CMV-associated chains was confirmed in vitro. Compared with the approximately 680-donor mean, an Asian-associated ancestry cluster reportedly had fewer N-insertions, according to a later analysis.

The V and J ends lost 9 bases and 1 base respectively, with 7 bases between them. The CDR3 consists of 11 residues. Per germline, CDR1 MNHNS and CDR2 SASEGT. A remark on this clone: Its matching antigen is unknown.

It was healthy bone marrow donors who served as donors. A multiplex PCR was run with 60 Vbeta primers and 13 Jbeta primers. Here immunoSEQ multiplex PCR was the method, and the copy in TCRdb shows in-frame clones only, minus some. The sample carries 200,000 or so clones, around 82% recorded once. This receptor was identified in a boy younger than 18 in good health and CMV-seronegative. The sequenced material came from PBMCs. The chain employs TRBV6-1 and TRBJ2-7; a possible D gene is TRBD1 (6 bases). CDR3 DNA sequence: TGTGCCAGTGGACAGTCCTACGAGCAGTACTTC. It encodes CASGQSYEQYF.